Below, 7 T cell receptor beta chains from the same sample are listed, as sequenced in a study of T cell repertoires in cytomegalovirus infection. TCRdb recomputed calls from the reads with MiXCR, one row per CDR3 protein. This sample carries 250,000 to 300,000 distinct CDR3 sequences, over 15% of them seen once, and the ten largest clones take roughly 45%. Specimen: CD8+ T cells from PBMCs. These receptors all stem from a human donor in good health (CMV status not recorded). Some clones in this sample may be carry-over from other donors' samples.

In its sample, this clonotype was seen many times. This sequence joins TRBV6-2 or TRBV6-3 and TRBJ2-7, with unresolved D. The CDR3 covers 12 residues. Trimming cost V 4 bases and J 6 bases, with 10 bases left between them. CDR1 and CDR2 from the germline V gene are MNHEY and SVGEGT. DNA for the CDR3: TGTGCCAGCAGTTCTTTGGACCCCGAGCAGTACTTC. It encodes CASSSLDPEQYF.

This clonotype was detected many times. The rearrangement uses TRBV7-2 and TRBJ1-2; possibly TRBD1 for D (5 bases). The CDR3 sequence is 13 residues long. Germline CDR1 is SGHTA and CDR2 is FQGNSA. The germline V and J ends were trimmed by 5 bases and 8 bases, with 15 bases remaining between them. DNA of the CDR3: TGTGCCAGCAGCCCCGGCGGGGCGAAGGGCTACACCTTC. Protein: CASSPGGAKGYTF.

The V and J genes are TRBV2 and TRBJ2-3; D is unclear. The CDR3 runs 13 residues. Germline V CDR1 and CDR2: SNHLY, FYNNEI. Trimming shortened V by 7 bases and J by 3 bases, and 11 bases separated the two germline ends. The chain's CDR3 is CASIGVLTDTQYF. CDR3 coding DNA: TGTGCCAGCATTGGGGTTTTGACAGATACGCAGTATTTT.

This clonotype was found a few times. This chain connects TRBV4-1 to TRBJ2-1; 8 positions agree with TRBD1. Per the germline V gene, CDR1 is MGHRA and CDR2 is YSYEKL. V dropped 3 bases and J dropped 1; count of bases not matched to a gene: 8. The CDR3 contains 17 residues. The CDR3 loop reads CASSQAQGAPSYNEQFF. CDR3 sequence (DNA): TGCGCCAGCAGCCAGGCGCAGGGGGCGCCTTCCTACAATGAGCAGTTCTTC.

This clonotype was detected ten times or more. This chain links TRBV28 with TRBJ2-3; D gene unclear. Looked up from germline, CDR1 is MDHEN and CDR2 is SYDVKM. Trimming shortened V by 5 bases and J by 3 bases, and 6 bases separated the two germline ends. The length of the CDR3 is 12 residues. The CDR3 coding sequence is TGTGCCAGCAGTCGCCTAACAGATACGCAGTATTTT. It translates to CASSRLTDTQYF.

The chain has TRBV6-2 or TRBV6-3 and TRBJ2-3; 10 bases line up with TRBD2. Trimming cost V 2 bases and J 5 bases; bases outside gene matches: 7. The CDR3 is made up of 16 amino acids. Germline loops: CDR1 MNHEY, CDR2 SVGEGT. As DNA, the CDR3 is TGTGCCAGCAGTTACATCGCTAGCGGGGGCGAAGATACGCAGTATTTT. This encodes CASSYIASGGEDTQYF.

The V call is TRBV5-1, the J call TRBJ2-1; D is possibly TRBD1 or TRBD2 (6 bases each). The CDR3 extends over 14 amino acids. With 2 bases removed from V and 3 bases from J, the gap between germline ends came to 9 bases. Germline lookup yields CDR1 SGHRS and CDR2 YFSETQ. The CDR3 loop is CASSLRGLYNEQFF. CDR3 coding DNA: TGCGCCAGCAGCTTACGGGGGCTCTACAATGAGCAGTTCTTC.